This record covers a single T cell receptor beta chain. Its antigen is unidentified. The data stem from a study of OX40 agonist ivuxolimab in advanced cancers. Study observations and caveats: Researchers did not determine the expanded peripheral T cells' antigen specificity.

Sequenced by immunoSEQ multiplex PCR; TCRdb stores in-frame clones only, minus some. The data show approximately 75,000 clones, roughly nine tenths seen once. Germline CDR1 is SNHLY and CDR2 is FYNNEI. The CDR3 spans 12 residues. Trimming removed 5 bases from V and 7 bases from J, with 9 bases in between. Patients with a history of autoimmune disease or on systemic immunosuppression were excluded. This specimen consisted of CD4+ or CD8+ T cells sorted from blood, obtained in a trial of the OX40 agonist ivuxolimab. The genes are TRBV2 and TRBJ2-1; D possibly corresponds to TRBD1 (5 bases). The TCR originated in an adult with an advanced solid tumor such as melanoma, head and neck, liver or kidney cancer. CDR3 nucleotide sequence: TGTGCCAGCAGTACGACAGTAAATGAGCAGTTCTTC. Protein: CASSTTVNEQFF.